Here is one T cell receptor beta chain with its context. The method was immunoSEQ multiplex PCR; TCRdb's version includes in-frame clones alone and lacks a portion of them. The sample has around 200,000 clones; around 90% are singletons. This specimen comes from a study of T cell responses to AZD1222 COVID-19 vaccine. V lost 1 base to trimming and J lost 0 bases, with 3 bases between them. Per the germline V gene, CDR1 is SGHTA and CDR2 is FQGNSA. The CDR3 is 13 residues long. This receptor was taken from an adult in good health. This rearrangement joins TRBV7-2 to TRBJ1-2; D unclear. The sample consisted of peripheral blood, taken on day 0 of AZD1222 vaccination. The CDR3 sequence is CASSLDPNYGYTF. CDR3 in DNA: TGTGCCAGCAGCTTAGATCCTAACTATGGCTACACCTTC.